Reported below is one T cell receptor beta chain. TCRdb's table, derived via immunoSEQ multiplex PCR, lists solely in-frame clones and lacks some. The sample contains 300 to 450 clones, almost 85% of which appear only once. These data belong to a study of T cells and copy number aberrations in small-cell lung cancer. V lost 1 base and J 14 bases, leaving 13 bases between the germline ends. The CDR3 has 12 residues. The V gene's germline CDR1 is SGHNT and CDR2 YYREEE (reference sequence). This receptor was obtained from a woman in her 70s with small cell lung cancer. Sequencing input: tumor tissue. The chain uses TRBV5-4 and TRBJ2-1; a weak D match, TRBD1 (6 bases). The CDR3 region is CASSLSKGHEFF. CDR3 in DNA: TGTGCCAGCAGCTTGTCAAAGGGACACGAGTTCTTC.